The entry below gives a single T cell receptor beta chain sequence along with its context. This sample stems from a study of blood T cell repertoires in COVID-19. Study summary: The analysed material was cDNA or gDNA that came from T cells, B-cell-depleted T cells, or PBMCs.

Some clones are missing from TCRdb's copy, which holds only in-frame ones; the method was immunoSEQ multiplex PCR. The data contain 220,000 or so clones, 85% to 90% of them singletons. Participant-reported clinical history was the basis for cohort assignment. Participants in the exposed group had met a COVID-19 case in the 2 weeks before joining the study. CDR1 is ENHRY, CDR2 SYGVKD, per germline. The CDR3 runs to 15 residues. Trimming at V came to 2 bases and at J to 5 bases, leaving 7 bases not matched to a gene. This sequence joins TRBV10-3 and TRBJ1-2; 8 nucleotides agree with TRBD1. This receptor was identified in a man aged 45-60 years who had been exposed to COVID-19. The material sequenced was PBMCs or T cells enriched from blood (not recorded which). CDR3 residues: CAISERPGGGYGYTF. The CDR3, as DNA: TGTGCCATCAGTGAGCGCCCAGGGGGCGGGTATGGCTACACCTTC.